Below are 28 T cell receptor beta chains sequenced from a single sample in a study of T cells in Graves' hyperthyroidism and ophthalmopathy. TCR beta CDR3 regions were amplified from RNA transcripts. The study used the HTBI primer set for a first-round RT-PCR of the TCR CDR3. TCRdb used MiXCR to reprocess the multiplex PCR reads, holding one entry per CDR3 protein. The profile covers hundreds of thousands of distinct CDR3 sequences, with around a quarter appearing a single time and about 11% taken by the ten largest. Specimen: blood. The receptors here all came from a woman younger than 45 with Graves' ophthalmopathy.

This clonotype has at least ten counts. V usage is TRBV5-5 and J usage is TRBJ2-5; D is possibly TRBD1 (5 bases). Germline V lookup: CDR1 SGHKS, CDR2 YYEKEE (reference sequence). The CDR3 covers 15 residues. The V gene lost 6 bases and the J gene lost 2 bases, with 17 bases spanning the gap. The CDR3 is CASTHRAGQQETQYF. The CDR3 DNA reads as TGTGCCAGCACCCATCGGGCAGGGCAGCAAGAGACCCAGTACTTC.

In DNA, the CDR3 is TGTGCCAGCAGTTCCCTCCCGACAGGTCTGGGGGCGTACGAGCAGTACTTC. It translates to CASSSLPTGLGAYEQYF. The chain couples TRBV27 to TRBJ2-7, with a possible D match to TRBD1 (6 bases). The CDR3 covers 17 residues. Germline CDR1 and CDR2: MNHEY and SMNVEV (reference sequence). Trimming stripped 4 bases from V and 4 bases from J, with 23 bases between.

This clonotype has ten or more counts. The rearrangement links TRBV2 to TRBJ1-5; TRBD1 is a possible D gene (6 bases). CDR3 size: 16 residues. Trimming cost V 7 bases and J 0 bases, with 16 bases left between them. The germline CDR1 and CDR2 sequences are SNHLY and FYNNEI. The CDR3 sequence is CASTQDSLYSNQPQHF. CDR3 in DNA: TGTGCCAGCACTCAGGACAGCCTATATAGCAATCAGCCCCAGCATTTT.

This clonotype came up many times. V gene TRBV6-2 or TRBV6-3 combines with J gene TRBJ2-2; D gene ambiguous. The germline V gene has CDR1 MNHEY and CDR2 SVGEGT. This CDR3 contains 11 residues. Trimming removed 9 bases at V and 3 bases at J, with 5 bases between. The CDR3 spells CASWDTGELFF. In DNA, the CDR3 is TGTGCCAGTTGGGACACCGGGGAGCTGTTTTTT.

The table lists this clonotype with many counts. The chain uses TRBV2 and TRBJ1-2; the D is unclear. Germline CDR1 reads SNHLY; CDR2 reads FYNNEI. This CDR3 contains 12 residues. V lost 6 bases to trimming and J lost 4 bases, with 9 bases between them. In DNA form, the CDR3 reads TGTGCCAGCAGGTTAACGGGCTATGGCTACACCTTC. Translating gives CASRLTGYGYTF.

This clonotype was found many times. The J gene is TRBJ2-7, the V gene TRBV6-1; D possibly uses TRBD1 or TRBD2 (5 bases each). Between the trimmed V and J ends, which lost 7 bases and 3 bases, there was a span of 16 bases. Germline V gives CDR1 MNHNS, CDR2 SASEGT. The CDR3 consists of 14 residues. In DNA, the CDR3 is TGTGCCAGCAATCCAGTGGGGGTCGACTACGAGCAGTACTTC. Its translation is CASNPVGVDYEQYF.

The chain has TRBV27 and TRBJ2-7; 7 positions agree with TRBD1. The CDR3 has 14 amino acids. The germline gives CDR1 MNHEY, CDR2 SMNVEV (reference sequence). V shed 0 bases, J shed 7 bases, and the junction held 6 bases outside the gene matches. The CDR3 DNA reads as TGTGCCAGCAGTTTATCGAGACAGGGATGGGAGCAGTACTTC. Its translation is CASSLSRQGWEQYF.

This clonotype has just a few counts. This chain links TRBV19 with TRBJ1-1, with D unresolved. Germline CDR1 LNHDA, CDR2 SQIVND (reference sequence). CDR3 length: 13 amino acids. Deletions cut 3 bases from V and 4 bases from J, with 9 bases between. CDR3 in amino acids: CASSIQILTEAFF. CDR3 DNA: TGTGCCAGTAGTATCCAGATCCTCACTGAAGCTTTCTTT.

The CDR3 nucleotides are TGTGCTAGTGGTTTCGAGGGGTCCTATGGCTACACCTTC. Its protein is CASGFEGSYGYTF. The chain combines TRBV12-5 with TRBJ1-2; D is possibly TRBD1 (5 bases). Germline V gives CDR1 LGHNT, CDR2 FRNRAP. The length of the CDR3 is 13 residues. Trimming shortened V by 3 bases and J by 4 bases, and 9 bases separated the two germline ends.

This sequence joins TRBV6-1 and TRBJ1-5, with D possibly matching TRBD1 (5 bases). There are 18 residues in the CDR3. V was cut by 3 bases and J by 0 bases, with 18 bases left in between. Germline loops: CDR1 MNHNS, CDR2 SASEGT. The CDR3 here is CASSEVVGGVYSNQPQHF. The CDR3 DNA follows: TGTGCCAGCAGTGAGGTGGTGGGGGGTGTCTATAGCAATCAGCCCCAGCATTTT.

This clonotype was found many times. The chain uses TRBV10-3 and TRBJ2-7; TRBD1 is a possible D gene (5 bases). The CDR3 sequence is 13 residues long. The ends were cut back, 8 bases at V and 2 bases at J, with 13 bases in the middle. Germline V gene sequence: CDR1 ENHRY, CDR2 SYGVKD. CDR3 sequence reads: CAIRKDRTYEQYF. The CDR3 region has the DNA TGTGCCATCCGAAAAGACAGAACCTACGAGCAGTACTTC.

This clonotype was observed a few times. This likely comes from a read error, as the CDR3 has no conserved phenylalanine or tryptophan at its end. The chain couples TRBV6-1 to TRBJ2-7, with 7 nucleotides matching TRBD1. The J segment lost 3 bases and the V segment lost 2 bases, leaving 7 bases of the junction unmatched. The CDR3 length is 15 residues. CDR1 MNHNS and CDR2 SASEGT come from the germline V gene. CDR3 region: CASSEITGVIYEQYS. The CDR3 nucleotides are TGTGCCAGCAGTGAAATTACAGGGGTAATCTACGAGCAGTACTCC.

This clonotype was seen many times. The V call is TRBV6-2 or TRBV6-3, the J call TRBJ1-1, with D perhaps TRBD1 (5 bases). CDR1 and CDR2 (germline): MNHEY, SVGEGT. V was trimmed by 0 bases and J by 8 bases, leaving 10 bases between them. The CDR3 is 13 residues long. CDR3 protein: CASSYSTAWEAFF. Written as DNA, the CDR3 is TGTGCCAGCAGTTACTCGACAGCCTGGGAAGCTTTCTTT.

This clonotype was observed at least ten times. CDR3 DNA sequence: TGTGCCATCAGGCCCGGGACAGGGGGTGTAGGGCAGTACTTC. It yields the protein CAIRPGTGGVGQYF. J is TRBJ2-7 and V is TRBV10-3; 11 nucleotides match TRBD1. The junction had 10 bases not matched to a gene; V was cut back by 6 bases and J by 9 bases. Germline V lookup: CDR1 ENHRY, CDR2 SYGVKD. The CDR3 extends over 14 amino acids.

The chain combines TRBV11-1 with TRBJ2-7; 8 positions agree with TRBD1. The CDR3 consists of 16 residues. The V segment lost 4 bases and the J segment 2 bases; nucleotides outside the gene matches: 10. Germline CDR1 SGHAT, CDR2 FQDESV (reference sequence). The CDR3 sequence: CASSSRGGTGAYEQYF. CDR3 bases: TGTGCCAGCAGCTCTAGAGGGGGGACAGGTGCCTACGAGCAGTACTTC. Based on the CDR3 plus reference TRBV11-1 and TRBJ2-7, the full variable domain is EAEVAQSPRYKITEKSQAVAFWCDPISGHATLYWYRQILGQGPELLVQFQDESVVDDSQLPKDRFSAERLKGVDSTLKIQPAELGDSAMYLCASSSRGGTGAYEQYFGPGTRLTVT.

This clonotype was observed many times. The chain recombines TRBV11-2 with TRBJ1-5, with no clear D. This CDR3 is built from 15 residues. The germline V and J ends were trimmed by 10 bases and 3 bases, with 19 bases remaining between them. CDR1 and CDR2 (germline): SGHAT, FQNNGV. The CDR3 sequence: CATLPQSILNQPQHF. In DNA, the CDR3 is TGTGCCACCCTACCTCAGTCGATCCTCAATCAGCCCCAGCATTTT.

This clonotype was counted a few times. The chain combines TRBV7-2 with TRBJ1-3; D perhaps matches TRBD1 (5 bases). Germline V gene lookup returns CDR1 SGHTA and CDR2 FQGNSA. This CDR3 contains 13 residues. The V end lost 5 bases, the J end lost 12 bases, and 17 bases lay between the germline ends. CDR3 nucleotides: TGTGCCAGCAGCCTAGTGGGGCCTACCAGCATATATTTT. Translation: CASSLVGPTSIYF.

This clonotype was counted a few times. The rearrangement uses TRBV12-3 or TRBV12-4 and TRBJ1-1; the match to TRBD1 covers 7 bases. The CDR3 loop spans 17 amino acids. With V trimmed by 2 bases and J by 0 bases, 9 bases remained unmatched. The CDR3 nucleotides read TGTGCCAGCAGTTTAAGGTGGACAGGCCGTTTGAACACTGAAGCTTTCTTT. Protein: CASSLRWTGRLNTEAFF.

This clonotype came up many times. The chain couples TRBV6-5 to TRBJ2-3; TRBD2 might be the D (6 bases). The CDR3 is 13 amino acids. CDR1 MNHEY and CDR2 SVGAGI come from the germline V gene. Between the trimmed V and J ends, which lost 7 bases and 3 bases, there was a span of 11 bases. The CDR3 here is CASIEEGTDTQYF. CDR3 coding DNA: TGTGCCAGCATCGAGGAGGGGACAGATACGCAGTATTTT.

This clonotype was recorded at least ten times. The CDR3 loop reads CASSATTEQYF. As DNA, the CDR3 is TGTGCCAGCAGTGCTACGACCGAGCAGTACTTC. This chain uses TRBV12-3 or TRBV12-4 with TRBJ2-7; unclear D gene. The V gene lost 5 bases and the J gene lost 6 bases, with 8 bases spanning the gap. The CDR3 runs 11 residues.

This clonotype occurred a few times. V is TRBV6-1 and J is TRBJ1-1; perhaps TRBD1 as D (6 bases). CDR1 and CDR2 from the germline V gene are MNHNS and SASEGT. The CDR3 contains 13 residues. V lost 8 bases and J 1 base, leaving 11 bases between the germline ends. The CDR3 region has the DNA TGTGCCAGCGGAAGGGGGACGAACACTGAAGCTTTCTTT. It encodes CASGRGTNTEAFF.

The sample holds many counts of this clonotype. The chain links TRBV6-5 to TRBJ2-5; TRBD1 is a possible D gene (6 bases). Trimming left V 2 bases short and J 1 base short, with 11 bases between. The CDR3 consists of 15 residues. CDR1 MNHEY and CDR2 SVGAGI come from the germline V gene. In nucleotides, the CDR3 is TGTGCCAGCAGTTACCTGGACAGTATCCAAGAGACCCAGTACTTC. It yields the protein CASSYLDSIQETQYF.

This clonotype has ten or more counts. This rearrangement joins TRBV27 to TRBJ2-7; D is unclear. V dropped 5 bases and J dropped 5 bases, with 16 bases sitting between them. Germline V gives CDR1 MNHEY, CDR2 SMNVEV (reference sequence). CDR3 length equals 14 residues. CDR3 loop: CASSARVGLDEQYF. In DNA, the CDR3 is TGTGCCAGCAGTGCACGTGTGGGGTTGGACGAGCAGTACTTC.

The table lists this clonotype with many counts. The DNA for the CDR3 is TGTGCCAGCAGCGTAACGGGGAACTATGGCTACACCTTC. This gives the protein CASSVTGNYGYTF. V usage is TRBV9 and J usage is TRBJ1-2, with D unresolved. V lost 1 base and J 2 bases, leaving 6 bases between the germline ends. Germline CDR1 reads SGDLS; CDR2 reads YYNGEE. The CDR3 runs 13 residues.

A few counts support this clonotype. In DNA, the CDR3 is TGTGCCAGCAGTTATTTAGGAGGTGGCTACACCTTC. It encodes CASSYLGGGYTF. The rearrangement uses TRBV6-5 and TRBJ1-2; D call uncertain. The CDR3 length is 12 residues. V was trimmed by 3 bases and J by 7 bases, leaving 9 bases between them. CDR1 and CDR2 (germline): MNHEY, SVGAGI.

This clonotype was seen just once. The V gene is TRBV4-1, the J gene TRBJ1-5; 8 positions match TRBD1. The V gene's germline CDR1 is MGHRA and CDR2 YSYEKL. The CDR3 is 16 residues long. With V trimmed by 4 bases and J by 1 base, 6 bases remained unmatched. This CDR3 reads CASSRTTGVSNQPQHF. The CDR3 DNA is TGCGCCAGCAGCCGCACGACAGGGGTCAGCAATCAGCCCCAGCATTTT.

The genes are TRBV30 and TRBJ1-2, with unresolved D. Germline V gene sequence: CDR1 GTSNPN, CDR2 SVGIG (reference sequence). The CDR3 is 11 residues long. The V gene lost 0 bases and the J gene lost 6 bases, with 5 bases spanning the gap. The CDR3 is CAWSVRDGYTF. The CDR3 nucleotides are TGTGCCTGGAGTGTACGAGATGGCTACACCTTC.

This chain links TRBV6-1 with TRBJ2-1, with 10 bases that match TRBD1. Germline V gene sequence: CDR1 MNHNS, CDR2 SASEGT. The CDR3 is made up of 14 amino acids. The ends lost 6 bases at V and 2 bases at J; junction bases unmatched: 1. DNA for the CDR3: TGTGCCAGCAGGGGGACAGGGGCCTACAATGAGCAGTTCTTC. Amino acids: CASRGTGAYNEQFF.